This is a list of T cell receptor beta chains from one sample in a study of a mutant IDH1 vaccine in newly diagnosed glioma. Their specific antigens are unknown. TCRdb keeps only in-frame clones here, not all; method: immunoSEQ multiplex PCR. This table has under 35,000 clones, under 80% appearing once. The material was PBMCs, obtained from a glioma patient whose treatment included an IDH1 peptide vaccine. Source of these receptors: a man aged 50-59 years with glioma. Both conserved end residues are part of each CDR3. Each record gives: CDR3 length, D gene, J gene, clone size, V gene, CDR3 protein, CDR3 DNA. D genes are given only for firm matches. Rows give clone size only sometimes, using once, few, many, or a class for an expanded clone.

>14|.|TRBJ2-7|.|TRBV25-1
CASSEGKAFGEQYF
TGTGCCAGCAGTGAGGGAAAGGCGTTTGGGGAGCAGTACTTC
>12|TRBD1|TRBJ1-2|.|TRBV28
CATRAGGYGYTF
TGTGCCACTAGAGCAGGGGGATATGGCTACACCTTC
>15|.|TRBJ1-2|.|TRBV6-5
CASSYRKQANYGYTF
TGTGCCAGCAGTTACCGCAAACAAGCTAACTATGGCTACACCTTC
>13|.|TRBJ1-4|few|TRBV29-1
CSVEFPQILGLFF
TGCAGCGTTGAATTCCCCCAAATCTTGGGACTGTTTTTT
>15|.|TRBJ2-6|.|TRBV19
CASSPSDRWANVLTF
TGTGCCAGTAGTCCCTCGGACCGCTGGGCCAACGTCCTGACTTTC
>14|TRBD2|TRBJ2-7|.|TRBV5-1
CASSPDGRAYEQYF
TGCGCCAGCAGCCCCGACGGGAGGGCCTACGAGCAGTACTTC
>13|TRBD1|TRBJ1-2|once|TRBV2
CASTGTGGDGYTF
TGTGCCAGCACCGGGACAGGTGGTGATGGCTACACCTTC
>19|TRBD2|TRBJ2-4|.|TRBV7-2
CASSSSGTSGFIAKNIQYF
TGTGCCAGCAGCTCCTCCGGGACTAGCGGCTTTATAGCCAAAAACATTCAGTACTTC
>15|.|TRBJ1-2|.|TRBV9
CASSLSGVENYGYTF
TGTGCCAGCAGCTTATCAGGGGTGGAAAACTATGGCTACACCTTC
>15|TRBD2|TRBJ2-7|.|TRBV19
CASRDLAGDTNEQYF
TGTGCCAGTCGGGATTTAGCGGGAGATACTAACGAGCAGTACTTC
>16|.|TRBJ2-5|once|TRBV11-2
CASSIPWSPIGETQYF
TGTGCCAGCAGTATACCTTGGAGCCCCATAGGGGAGACCCAGTACTTC